This is a list of T cell receptor beta chains from one sample in a study of shared clonotypes between healthy human individuals. Generated by immunoSEQ multiplex PCR, the TCRdb table keeps only in-frame clones and is missing some. The table records approximately 840,000 clones, about 96% of them present only once. Input material: naive CD8+ T cells sorted from blood. Every receptor here comes from a man aged 30-40 years in good health. Both conserved end residues are part of each CDR3.

CDR3aa	len	v_gene	j_gene
CASSRGQFDYGYTF	14	TRBV5-5	TRBJ1-2
CASSSKVGSNQPQHF	15	TRBV7-8	TRBJ1-5
CASSHGQGDYEQYF	14	TRBV4-3	TRBJ2-7
CASSFFLEQYF	11	TRBV28	TRBJ2-7
CASSFRAMNTEAFF	14	TRBV28	TRBJ1-1
CASSLEVAGDTQYF	14	TRBV27	TRBJ2-3
CASSPGQGNYGYTF	14	TRBV9	TRBJ1-2
CSVPHPLNTEAFF	13	TRBV29-1	TRBJ1-1
CSVDRDGTEAFF	12	TRBV29-1	TRBJ1-1
CASSAALGREGRFNEQYF	18	TRBV7-9	TRBJ2-7
CSARTSGGYNEQFF	14	TRBV29-1	TRBJ2-1
CASSLATNMGDTQYF	15	TRBV7-2	TRBJ2-3
CASSLTDQHYEQYF	14	TRBV7-2	TRBJ2-7
CASSPGTQYEQYF	13	TRBV7-9	TRBJ2-7
CSVDGSERAPYNEQFF	16	TRBV29-1	TRBJ2-1
CASVRGNEQYF	11	TRBV25-1	TRBJ2-7
CAWSVDNEQFF	11	TRBV30	TRBJ2-1
CASSMKGFSDQPQHF	15	TRBV19	TRBJ1-5
CASSLVGTGITEAFF	15	TRBV5-1	TRBJ1-1
CASSPRQGPYEQYF	14	TRBV5-5	TRBJ2-7
CASSLGSLEGLF	12	TRBV11-2	TRBJ2-1
CASSQDYDAQYF	12	TRBV14	TRBJ2-3
CASSTAGESDTQYF	14	TRBV28	TRBJ2-3
CASSPTSYNEQFF	13	TRBV5-5	TRBJ2-1
CASSLSTGGGYGYTF	15	TRBV7-6	TRBJ1-2
CASSRGHPIYNEQFF	15	TRBV18	TRBJ2-1
CASRSMGQAYNEQFF	15	TRBV7-9	TRBJ2-1
CASSYFRAYNEQFF	14	TRBV27	TRBJ2-1
CAISMTSIADTQYF	14	TRBV10-3	TRBJ2-3
CASRDGLASYNEQFF	15	TRBV5-1	TRBJ2-1
CASSLGGSYEQYF	13	TRBV27	TRBJ2-7
CASSVSSGGNTEAFF	15	TRBV7-9	TRBJ1-1
CASSFGGHEQYF	12	TRBV11-2	TRBJ2-7
CASSPSAGVNQPQHF	15	TRBV7-2	TRBJ1-5
CSVEDGQTTDTQYF	14	TRBV29-1	TRBJ2-3
CSVGGQGGAKNIQYF	15	TRBV29-1	TRBJ2-4
CASSPGLGLAYEQFF	15	TRBV4-1	TRBJ2-1
CASSLGGHEQYF	12	TRBV5-5	TRBJ2-7
CASSYDRINEQFF	13	TRBV7-9	TRBJ2-1
CASSSHRSIPYEQYF	15	TRBV7-9	TRBJ2-7
CASSEGLAGAKFYEQYF	17	TRBV10-1	TRBJ2-7
CATSRDVGYQPQHF	14	TRBV15	TRBJ1-5
CASSRQGRDYQPQHF	15	TRBV28	TRBJ1-5